This T cell receptor (beta chain) emerged from a study of glioma-infiltrating T cells after dendritic cell vaccination. About the research overall: Dendritic cell vaccine was injected intradermally three times, biweekly.

Regarding this clone: Its antigen is undetermined.

This CDR3 comprises 13 residues. The germline V gene has CDR1 KGHSH and CDR2 LQKENI. V lost 3 bases and J 6 bases, leaving 8 bases between the germline ends. Study-wide results and limits: Patients with more pretreatment TILs had longer time to progression and survival.

Primers: 60 V beta forward and 13 J beta reverse. Only in-frame clones appear in the TCRdb table, and some are missing; sequencing was by immunoSEQ multiplex PCR. The sample includes tens of thousands of clones, over 75% of them seen just once. Time point noted: after dendritic cell vaccination, including at tumor progression/relapse. No glioblastoma patient carried an isocitrate dehydrogenase mutation. The chain links TRBV18 to TRBJ1-4; TRBD1 might be the D (5 bases). The sequence came from a human donor with glioblastoma. The source material was blood, sampled after dendritic cell vaccination. CDR3 bases: TGTGCCAGCTCACCGGGGGGAGATGAAAAACTGTTTTTT. Translation gives CASSPGGDEKLFF.